This T cell receptor (beta chain) was found in a study of Graves' ophthalmopathy and Graves' hyperthyroidism. To note about this clonotype: The junction shows a germline mismatch at one end, possibly a read error.

A volume of around 10 ml of fresh peripheral blood supplied the PBMCs. The sequenced template was RNA, covering the TCR beta CDR3 region. Amplification began with first-round RT-PCR using HTBI primers, then second-round multiplex PCR was performed. TCRdb passed the multiplex PCR reads through MiXCR, listing each CDR3 protein once. The top ten clones hold about 9.4% of a sample with about half a million distinct CDR3 sequences, approximately 15% of them seen once. CDR3 length equals 14 residues. This TCR derives from a woman aged 25-40 years with Graves' ophthalmopathy. The source material was blood. J is TRBJ1-5 and V is TRBV12-3 or TRBV12-4, with no clear D. The CDR3 DNA reads TGTGCCAGCAGCCTCGGTTATAGCTATCAGCCCCAGCAGTTT. Its translation is CASSLGYSYQPQQF.